Included here is one T cell receptor beta chain sequence, with context. This clone's antigen is unknown. Nothing much larger sits one base from this clone, and base qualities are not available. The data were obtained in a study of CD8 T cells in Susac syndrome (dated by TCRdb to between 2018 and 2021). Describing the broader study: Repertoire sequencing was used to test whether CD8+ T cell activation and differentiation in Susac syndrome was antigen driven. The study compared CD8+ T cell repertoire clonality among 12 healthy donors, about 14 Susac syndrome patients and fewer than 19 multiple sclerosis patients.

According to the germline V gene, CDR1 reads SQVTM and CDR2 reads ANQGSEA. A distance of 11 bases separates the germline ends of V and J, which lose 6 bases and 0 bases respectively. From its cysteine to its phenylalanine, the CDR3 spans 13 amino acids. The only DNA kept is the CDR3, 39 bases in frame from the first base. Peripheral blood CD8+ and CD4+ T cells from healthy donors, Susac syndrome patients and multiple sclerosis patients were profiled by high-throughput TCR beta sequencing. The multiple sclerosis controls were treatment-naive patients who had stable or active relapsing-remitting disease and met the revised McDonald criteria. Bulk CD8+ and CD4+ T cells were purified by magnetic negative isolation, while CD8+ TEMRA cells were enriched using FACS. Blood was collected in EDTA tubes and processed within 24 hours, with PBMCs isolated through density gradient centrifugation. PBMCs intended for TCR sequencing were cryopreserved in liquid nitrogen and were subsequently thawed in a 37 degrees C water bath. A purity of at least 90% was achieved for sorted or isolated CD4+, CD8+ and CD8+ TEMRA cells.

RNA was extracted using the RNeasy kit, and about 0.5 to 1 ug of the RNA was reverse transcribed with random hexamers. The immunoSEQ multiplex PCR assay, which covers 54 Vbeta and 13 Jbeta segments, was used to amplify TCR beta CDR3 regions. PCR amplification bias was corrected using a synthetic template baseline for primer optimization and computational correction. Processing in the source paper ran as follows. Only productive sequences were kept, with reads annotated to V, D and J genes according to IMGT and analyzed in immunoSEQ Analyzer. Clonality was calculated as one minus the Shannon entropy normalized by log2 of the number of productive unique sequences. For each patient and control, public and private clones were evaluated within the 100 most prevalent clones. Susac-specific clones were defined as absent from healthy and MS cohorts, 850 to 1,300 published viral clones and other ImmuneACCESS disease sequences. TCRdb redid the processing of the public reads, applying fastp at Q25 and MiXCR, and retained in-frame beta chains. Rows with one shared CDR3 protein collapse into an entry with the most common genes and DNA. The V and J calls, along with clone size, are taken from TCRdb and not from the paper's own processing. This sample has about 300,000 distinct CDR3 sequences in its table, and over 75% of those were observed once. 0.18% of the sample rests with the top ten.

Broad study findings and their caveats: The number of individuals in the TCR sequencing and HLA analysis was recognized as being relatively small.

The chain uses TRBV29-1 and TRBJ1-1; perhaps TRBD1 is the D gene, with 5 bases matching. This clonotype originated in a human donor with multiple sclerosis. The sequenced material came from CD8+ T cells from PBMCs. This receptor carries the CDR3 CSVGDGMNTEAFF. The DNA sequence is as follows: TGCAGCGTCGGGGACGGGATGAACACTGAAGCTTTCTTT.